A single sample gave rise to the 21 T cell receptor beta chains below, sequenced in a study of T cells in Graves' hyperthyroidism and ophthalmopathy. Authors of the study amplified TCR beta CDR3 regions from RNA transcripts. Initially, a first-round RT-PCR of the TCR CDR3 employed the HTBI primer set. MiXCR, applied by TCRdb to the multiplex PCR reads, yields one record per CDR3 protein. The table lists approximately 640,000 distinct CDR3 sequences, 15% to 20% of them singletons. The sequencing input was blood. The receptor source for this set is a woman in her twenties or thirties with Graves' hyperthyroidism.

This clonotype was seen more than once but under ten times. V and J are TRBV12-3 or TRBV12-4 and TRBJ2-1; D possibly corresponds to TRBD1 (6 bases). V lost 2 bases and J lost 9, with 14 bases in between. The CDR3 runs to 14 residues. The CDR3 DNA reads as TGTGCCAGCAGTTTAACGGGACATCGGGCTGAGCAGTTCTTC. Its translation is CASSLTGHRAEQFF.

The chain joins TRBV13 to TRBJ1-2; no definite D call. This CDR3 has 14 residues. With 0 bases removed from V and 7 bases from J, the gap between germline ends came to 12 bases. Germline V lookup: CDR1 PRHDT, CDR2 FYEKMQ (reference sequence). CDR3 sequence: CASSLGRGVVGYTF. Written as DNA, the CDR3 is TGTGCCAGCAGCTTAGGCCGGGGTGTGGTTGGCTACACCTTC.

The chain joins TRBV30 to TRBJ2-3; 7 nucleotides line up with TRBD2. The CDR3 is made up of 17 amino acids. The junction had 15 bases not matched to a gene; V was cut back by 4 bases and J by 2 bases. Germline loops: CDR1 GTSNPN, CDR2 SVGIG (reference sequence). CDR3 nucleotide sequence: TGTGCCTGGAAGGCCTACCGGCGGGGGTCCGTCACAGATACGCAGTATTTT. This codes for CAWKAYRRGSVTDTQYF.

The chain employs TRBV5-6 and TRBJ2-2, with 13 bases matching TRBD2. The CDR3 length is 16 residues. The ends lost 4 bases at V and 7 bases at J; junction bases unmatched: 7. Germline CDR1 is SGHDT and CDR2 is YYEEEE. This CDR3 is CASSAGLAGVSGELFF. The CDR3 nucleotides are TGTGCCAGCAGCGCCGGACTAGCGGGAGTTAGCGGGGAGCTGTTTTTT.

Comments on this clonotype: A read error may be the cause here, since a much bigger clone is one base away. The chain employs TRBV6-2 or TRBV6-3 and TRBJ2-7; 9 nucleotides agree with TRBD2. The CDR3 is 15 amino acids. In germline, CDR1 is MNHEY, CDR2 SVGEGT. This chain's CDR3 is CACSVSGRGGYEQYF. The CDR3 DNA reads TGTGCCTGCAGTGTTAGCGGGAGAGGGGGATACGAGCAGTACTTC.

V is TRBV24-1 and J is TRBJ1-5; 8 bases fit TRBD1. Germline assignment: CDR1 KGHDR and CDR2 SFDVKD. V shed 0 bases, J shed 5 bases, and the junction held 8 bases outside the gene matches. This CDR3 has 17 residues. The CDR3 region is CATSDLIGQGGDQPQHF. For the CDR3, the DNA is TGTGCCACCAGTGATTTGATAGGACAGGGAGGAGATCAGCCCCAGCATTTT.

The rearrangement links TRBV2 to TRBJ2-3; 8 bases align to TRBD1. Per the germline V gene, CDR1 is SNHLY and CDR2 is FYNNEI. Trimming removed 4 bases from V and 4 bases from J; junction bases left unmatched: 13. This CDR3 has 17 amino acids. CDR3 residues: CASSVAARGRRSDTQYF. DNA for the CDR3: TGTGCCAGCAGTGTCGCGGCCAGGGGGCGGAGGTCAGATACGCAGTATTTT.

In its sample, this clonotype was seen many times. The V and J genes are TRBV2 and TRBJ2-7; D may match TRBD1 or TRBD2 (5 bases each). CDR1 is SNHLY, CDR2 FYNNEI, per germline. With 7 bases removed from V and 3 bases from J, the gap between germline ends came to 13 bases. The CDR3 totals 13 residues. CDR3 in amino acids: CASTWDGNYEQYF. CDR3 in DNA: TGTGCCAGCACCTGGGACGGCAACTACGAGCAGTACTTC.

This clonotype was seen at least ten times. V and J are TRBV3-1 and TRBJ1-1; 8 positions agree with TRBD1. V lost 1 base to trimming and J lost 11 bases; unmatched junction nucleotides: 6. The CDR3 is 13 amino acids. Germline CDR1 LGHDT, CDR2 YNNKEL (reference sequence). The CDR3 is CASSQVGQGAAFF. CDR3 bases: TGTGCCAGCAGCCAAGTTGGGCAGGGGGCCGCTTTCTTT.

This clonotype has just a few counts. The chain couples TRBV7-2 to TRBJ1-5, with D perhaps matching TRBD1 (5 bases). The CDR3 length is 13 residues. V was clipped by 4 bases and J by 10 bases, with 14 bases between them. CDR1 and CDR2 from the germline V gene are SGHTA and FQGNSA. DNA of the CDR3: TGTGCCAGCAGCTCAGAACCAGGGAACCCCCAGCATTTT. It codes for CASSSEPGNPQHF.

This clonotype came up many times. The V call is TRBV28, the J call TRBJ2-2; no clear D. V lost 2 bases to trimming and J lost 2 bases, with 3 bases between them. Germline-derived CDR1 and CDR2 are MDHEN and SYDVKM. The CDR3 has 13 amino acids. The chain's CDR3 is CASSLPNTGELFF. The CDR3 DNA reads TGTGCCAGCAGTTTACCTAACACCGGGGAGCTGTTTTTT.

This clonotype was seen many times. This rearrangement joins TRBV2 to TRBJ2-1, with 12 bases lining up with TRBD2. CDR3 length: 13 amino acids. CDR1 SNHLY and CDR2 FYNNEI come from the germline V gene. Trimming cost V 6 bases and J 14 bases; bases outside gene matches: 8. The CDR3 spells CASSPTSGSKEFF. The CDR3 coding sequence is TGTGCCAGCAGCCCGACTAGCGGGAGTAAGGAGTTCTTC.

This clonotype was picked up many times. This chain links TRBV6-2 or TRBV6-3 with TRBJ1-5; 7 bases are shared with TRBD1. The ends lost 5 bases at V and 5 bases at J; junction bases unmatched: 9. The CDR3 runs 15 residues. Germline V lookup: CDR1 MNHEY, CDR2 SVGEGT. The CDR3 sequence is CASSPDRDPYQPQHF. The CDR3 DNA follows: TGTGCCAGCAGTCCCGACAGGGACCCCTATCAGCCCCAGCATTTT.

This clonotype was observed many times. The V call is TRBV30, the J call TRBJ2-7; 13 positions agree with TRBD2. This CDR3 is 15 amino acids long. Trimming cost V 2 bases and J 3 bases; bases outside gene matches: 4. Germline V lookup: CDR1 GTSNPN, CDR2 SVGIG (reference sequence). This chain's CDR3 is CAWSTGLAGIYEQYF. The CDR3 region has the DNA TGTGCCTGGAGTACGGGACTAGCGGGGATCTACGAGCAGTACTTC.

The table lists this clonotype with many counts. The chain employs TRBV3-1 and TRBJ1-5; 9 bases are a match to TRBD1. Per germline, CDR1 LGHDT and CDR2 YNNKEL (reference sequence). The trim removed 3 bases at V and 8 bases at J, leaving 2 bases unmatched. This CDR3 is built from 13 residues. The CDR3 reads CASSHGTGKPQHF. The CDR3, as DNA: TGTGCCAGCAGCCACGGGACAGGGAAGCCCCAGCATTTT.

This clonotype was seen a handful of times. The CDR3 loop is CSARRGTSYGEQYF. Written as DNA, the CDR3 is TGCAGTGCTAGAAGAGGGACTAGTTACGGCGAGCAGTACTTC. The genes are TRBV20-1 and TRBJ2-7, with 8 bases lining up with TRBD2. Per the germline V gene, CDR1 is DFQATT and CDR2 is SNEGSKA (reference sequence). This CDR3 is built from 14 residues. V trimming: 2 bases; J trimming: 6 bases; junction bases outside the gene matches: 9.

The chain employs TRBV5-1 and TRBJ2-3; a weak D match, TRBD2 (6 bases). Between the trimmed V and J ends, which lost 3 bases and 3 bases, there was a span of 17 bases. Germline V gene data show CDR1 as SGHRS and CDR2 as YFSETQ. This CDR3 is built from 16 residues. For the CDR3, the DNA is TGCGCCAGCAGCTCGCTGGAGGGGCTGTGGACAGATACGCAGTATTTT. This sequence encodes CASSSLEGLWTDTQYF.

With regard to this clonotype: This may come from a read error, since a much larger clone is one base off. The rearrangement uses TRBV3-1 and TRBJ2-1; tentative D call: TRBD2 (5 bases). The CDR3 length is 14 residues. Germline V gene sequence: CDR1 LGHDT, CDR2 YNNKEL (reference sequence). The CDR3 sequence is CASGQVGASSEQFF. CDR3 nucleotides: TGTGCCAGCGGCCAAGTCGGAGCTAGCAGTGAGCAGTTCTTC.

This clonotype has at least ten counts. The chain uses TRBV5-1 and TRBJ2-1, with 9 bases that match TRBD1. The CDR3 runs to 12 residues. Per the germline V gene, CDR1 is SGHRS and CDR2 is YFSETQ. CDR3 loop: CSLRDRVNEQFF. CDR3 DNA sequence: TGCTCCCTCCGGGACAGGGTAAATGAGCAGTTCTTC.

This clonotype appeared many times. The chain uses TRBV20-1 and TRBJ1-4; no firm D call. Trimming removed 1 base from V and 5 bases from J, with 17 bases in between. Germline CDR1 DFQATT, CDR2 SNEGSKA (reference sequence). This CDR3 has 16 residues. CDR3 sequence (DNA): TGCAGTGCTAGAGCCCTGCGGACTACCGAAAATGAAAAACTGTTTTTT. It encodes CSARALRTTENEKLFF.

This clonotype occurred many times. This chain links TRBV11-2 with TRBJ2-7; 8 bases are shared with TRBD2. CDR3 length: 16 amino acids. Looked up from germline, CDR1 is SGHAT and CDR2 is FQNNGV. V was pared by 1 base and J by 2 bases, with 7 bases of the junction left unmatched. CDR3 in amino acids: CASSLVSGRGAYEQYF. The CDR3 DNA sequence: TGTGCCAGCAGCTTAGTATCGGGGCGGGGGGCCTACGAGCAGTACTTC.